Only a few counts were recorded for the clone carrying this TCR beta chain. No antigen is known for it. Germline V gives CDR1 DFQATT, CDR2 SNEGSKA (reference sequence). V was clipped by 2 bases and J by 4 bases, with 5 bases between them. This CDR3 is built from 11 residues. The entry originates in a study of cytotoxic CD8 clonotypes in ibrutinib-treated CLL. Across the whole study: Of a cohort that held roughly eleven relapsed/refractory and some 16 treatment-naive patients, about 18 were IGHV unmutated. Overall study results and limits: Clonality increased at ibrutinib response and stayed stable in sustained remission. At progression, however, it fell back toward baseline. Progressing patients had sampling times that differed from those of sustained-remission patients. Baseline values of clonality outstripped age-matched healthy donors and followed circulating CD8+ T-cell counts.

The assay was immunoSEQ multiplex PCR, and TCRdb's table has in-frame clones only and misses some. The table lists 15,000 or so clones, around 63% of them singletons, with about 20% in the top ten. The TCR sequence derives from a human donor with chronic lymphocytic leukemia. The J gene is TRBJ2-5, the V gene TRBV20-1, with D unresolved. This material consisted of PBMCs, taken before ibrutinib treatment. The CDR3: CSARPLETQYF. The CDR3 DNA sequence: TGCAGTGCTAGACCACTAGAGACCCAGTACTTC.